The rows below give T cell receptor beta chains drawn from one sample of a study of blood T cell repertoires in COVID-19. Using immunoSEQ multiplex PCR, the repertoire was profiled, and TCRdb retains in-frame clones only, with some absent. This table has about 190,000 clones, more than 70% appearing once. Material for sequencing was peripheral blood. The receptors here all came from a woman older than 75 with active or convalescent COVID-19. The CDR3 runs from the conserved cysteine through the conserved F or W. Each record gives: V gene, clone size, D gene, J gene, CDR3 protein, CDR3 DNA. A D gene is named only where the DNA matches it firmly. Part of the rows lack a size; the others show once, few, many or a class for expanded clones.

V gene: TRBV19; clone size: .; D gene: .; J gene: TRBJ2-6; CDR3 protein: CASSIYGSDVLTF; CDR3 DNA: TGTGCCAGTAGTATATATGGCTCTGACGTCCTGACTTTC
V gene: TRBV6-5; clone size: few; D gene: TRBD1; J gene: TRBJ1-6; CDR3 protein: CASSVSQGYNSPLHF; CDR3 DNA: TGTGCCAGCAGCGTATCACAGGGGTATAATTCACCCCTCCACTTT
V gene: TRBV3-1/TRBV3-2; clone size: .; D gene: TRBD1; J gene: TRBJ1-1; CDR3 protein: CASSPFHGTVNTEAFF; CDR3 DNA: TGTGCCAGCAGTCCCTTCCATGGGACAGTGAACACTGAAGCTTTCTTT
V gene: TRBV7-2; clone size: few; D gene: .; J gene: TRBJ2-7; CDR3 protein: CASSSIIHEQYF; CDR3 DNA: TGTGCCAGCAGCTCCATCATCCACGAGCAGTACTTC
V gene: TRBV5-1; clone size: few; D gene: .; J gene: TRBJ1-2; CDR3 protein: CASSLAGGYGYTF; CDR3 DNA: TGCGCCAGCAGCTTGGCCGGGGGATATGGCTACACCTTC
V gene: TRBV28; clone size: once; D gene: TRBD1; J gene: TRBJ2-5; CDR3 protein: CASSLVGQGGETQYF; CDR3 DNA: TGTGCCAGCAGCCTTGTGGGACAGGGGGGAGAGACCCAGTACTTC
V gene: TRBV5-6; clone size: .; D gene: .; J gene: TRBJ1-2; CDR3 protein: CASSFTGAARDGYTF; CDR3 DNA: TGTGCCAGCAGCTTCACTGGGGCCGCACGGGATGGCTACACCTTC
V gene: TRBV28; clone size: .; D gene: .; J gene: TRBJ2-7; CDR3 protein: CASSHTTDRPYEQYF; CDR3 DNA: TGTGCCAGCAGCCACACGACAGACCGACCCTACGAGCAGTACTTC
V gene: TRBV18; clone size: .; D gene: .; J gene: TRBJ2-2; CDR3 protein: CASSPNMNTGELFF; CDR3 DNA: TGTGCCAGCTCACCGAACATGAACACCGGGGAGCTGTTTTTT
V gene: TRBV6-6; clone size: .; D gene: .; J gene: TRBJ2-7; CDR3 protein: CASSYLLRGSYEQYF; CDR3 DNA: TGTGCCAGCAGTTACCTCCTTAGAGGCTCCTACGAGCAGTACTTC
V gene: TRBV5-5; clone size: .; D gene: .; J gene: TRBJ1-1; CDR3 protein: CASSLVVSNLRTEAFF; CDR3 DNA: TGTGCCAGCAGCTTGGTGGTTAGCAACCTCCGGACTGAAGCTTTCTTT
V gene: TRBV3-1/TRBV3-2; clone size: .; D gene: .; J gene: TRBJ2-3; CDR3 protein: CASSPYCAGDTQYF; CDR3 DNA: TGTGCCAGCAGCCCCTATTGTGCGGGGGATACGCAGTATTTT
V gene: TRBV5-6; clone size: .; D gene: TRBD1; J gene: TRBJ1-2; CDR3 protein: CASSKGQFLTYGYTF; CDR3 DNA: TGTGCCAGCAGCAAGGGACAGTTCCTAACCTATGGCTACACCTTC
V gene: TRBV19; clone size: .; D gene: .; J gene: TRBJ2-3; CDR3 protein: CASSIGGGRGRGDTQYF; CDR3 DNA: TGTGCCAGTAGTATAGGCGGGGGCAGGGGGCGCGGGGATACGCAGTATTTT
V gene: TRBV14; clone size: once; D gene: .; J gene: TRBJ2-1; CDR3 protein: CASSQLGGLYNEQFF; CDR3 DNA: TGTGCCAGCAGCCAGCTAGGCGGTCTATACAATGAGCAGTTCTTC
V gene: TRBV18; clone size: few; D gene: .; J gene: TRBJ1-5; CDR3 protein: CASSLNPVGADRFMNNQPQHF; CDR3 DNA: TGTGCCAGCTCACTCAACCCGGTTGGGGCAGACCGCTTTATGAACAATCAGCCCCAGCATTTT
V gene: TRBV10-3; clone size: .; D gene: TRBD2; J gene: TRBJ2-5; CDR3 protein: CAISGGLAGEETQYF; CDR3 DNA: TGTGCCATCAGTGGGGGACTAGCGGGGGAAGAGACCCAGTACTTC
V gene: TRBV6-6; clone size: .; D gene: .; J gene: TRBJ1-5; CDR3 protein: CASSYSPRIPNQPQHF; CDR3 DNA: TGTGCCAGCAGTTACTCCCCTAGGATACCAAATCAGCCCCAGCATTTT
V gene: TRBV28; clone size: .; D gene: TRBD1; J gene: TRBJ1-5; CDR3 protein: CASSFSGTGQAVSPQHF; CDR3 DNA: TGTGCCAGCAGTTTTTCGGGGACCGGACAGGCCGTGTCGCCCCAGCATTTT
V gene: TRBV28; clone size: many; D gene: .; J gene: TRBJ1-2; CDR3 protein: CASRTVNAPYGYTF; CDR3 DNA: TGTGCCAGTCGAACAGTGAATGCCCCCTATGGCTACACCTTC
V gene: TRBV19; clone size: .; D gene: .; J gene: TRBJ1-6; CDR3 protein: CASSYYRNSPLHF; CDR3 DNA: TGTGCCAGTAGTTATTACAGGAATTCACCCCTCCACTTT
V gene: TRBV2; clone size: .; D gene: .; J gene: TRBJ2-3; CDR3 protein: CASSERVGGIPSTDTQYF; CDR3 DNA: TGTGCCAGCAGTGAACGGGTCGGCGGGATTCCTAGCACAGATACGCAGTATTTT
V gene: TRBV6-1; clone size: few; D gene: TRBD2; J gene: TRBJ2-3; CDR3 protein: CASSEFFGRTSGGGSTDTQYF; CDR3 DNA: TGTGCCAGCAGTGAATTTTTTGGGCGGACTAGCGGGGGGGGGAGCACAGATACGCAGTATTTT
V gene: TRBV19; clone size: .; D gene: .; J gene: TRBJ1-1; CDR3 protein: CATTRRLGGRALDTEAFF; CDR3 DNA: TGTGCCACCACCAGACGGCTGGGGGGGCGAGCACTGGACACTGAAGCTTTCTTT
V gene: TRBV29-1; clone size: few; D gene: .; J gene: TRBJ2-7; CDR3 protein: CSVATVPPKTGRYEQYF; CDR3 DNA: TGCAGCGTTGCTACCGTTCCCCCCAAGACAGGGAGGTACGAGCAGTACTTC
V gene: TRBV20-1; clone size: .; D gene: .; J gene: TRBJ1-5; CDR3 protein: CSASSGGRAQPQHF; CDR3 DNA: TGCAGTGCCAGTAGTGGGGGCCGGGCTCAGCCCCAGCATTTT
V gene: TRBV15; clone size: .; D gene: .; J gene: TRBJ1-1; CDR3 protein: CATSKRSENEAFF; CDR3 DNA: TGTGCCACCAGCAAGCGCAGCGAGAATGAAGCTTTCTTT
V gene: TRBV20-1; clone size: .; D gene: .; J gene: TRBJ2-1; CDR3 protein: CSATYHARFF; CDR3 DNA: TGCAGTGCTACTTACCACGCGCGGTTCTTC
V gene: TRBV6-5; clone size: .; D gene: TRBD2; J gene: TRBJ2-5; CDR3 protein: CASSYSIAGGVETQYF; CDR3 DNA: TGTGCCAGCAGTTACTCAATAGCGGGGGGTGTAGAGACCCAGTACTTC